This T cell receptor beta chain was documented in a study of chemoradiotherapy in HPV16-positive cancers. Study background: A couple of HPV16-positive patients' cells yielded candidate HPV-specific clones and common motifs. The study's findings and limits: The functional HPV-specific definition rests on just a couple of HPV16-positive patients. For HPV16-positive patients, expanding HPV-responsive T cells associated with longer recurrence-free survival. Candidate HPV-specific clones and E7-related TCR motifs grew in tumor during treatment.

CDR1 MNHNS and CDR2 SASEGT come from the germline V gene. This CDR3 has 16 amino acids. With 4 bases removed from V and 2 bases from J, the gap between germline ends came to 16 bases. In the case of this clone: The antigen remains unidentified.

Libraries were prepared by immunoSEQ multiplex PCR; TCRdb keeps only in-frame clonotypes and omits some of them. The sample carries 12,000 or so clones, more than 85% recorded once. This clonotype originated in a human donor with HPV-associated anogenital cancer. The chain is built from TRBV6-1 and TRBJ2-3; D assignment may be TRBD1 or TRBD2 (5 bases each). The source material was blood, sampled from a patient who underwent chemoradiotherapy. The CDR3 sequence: CASSGRLRDATDTQYF. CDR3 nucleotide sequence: TGTGCCAGCAGTGGACGATTAAGGGACGCCACAGATACGCAGTATTTT.